The T cell receptor beta chain described here comes from a study of blood T cell dynamics during melanoma immunotherapy (TCRdb year 2020). Background on the whole study: Patients with metastatic melanoma were treated with first-line pembrolizumab or nivolumab plus ipilimumab as standard of care in the United Kingdom. To identify early correlates of response, the study profiled peripheral T cell receptor repertoires in patients with metastatic melanoma before and after one cycle of checkpoint inhibitor therapy. The training cohort was made up of consecutive patients, while a further independent group of patients from the same centre was pooled to form an external validation set.

According to the study, the label for this sample's time point signals: pre-treatment baseline. Blood samples were taken at two points: before treatment (T0) and at week 3 (W3), which came after the first cycle of checkpoint blockade. Except for two patients with rapid clinical progression, response was assessed 12 weeks after the first infusion by RECIST 1.1; disease control meant complete response, partial response or stable disease. Patients with prior systemic cancer treatment, concomitant immunosuppressant therapy or synchronous other active malignancies were excluded. Both bulk PBMC and plasma cell-free DNA were sequenced for TCR beta so that circulating cells and T cell turnover could be tracked. PBMC were isolated from blood with Lymphoprep and SepMate tubes, followed by red cell lysis. QIAamp DNA Blood Mini kits were used to extract DNA from both PBMC and sorted T cell subsets. A fixed 350 ng of DNA was loaded for every bulk PBMC sample. TCR beta CDR3 sequences were amplified from genomic DNA using the immunoSEQ TCRb Assay kit according to manufacturer instructions. The KAPA Library Quantification Kit for Illumina platforms was used to quantify the pooled libraries by qPCR. Sequencing of the pooled libraries was done on an Illumina NextSeq 500, with clustering at 0.6-1.1 pM. The authors' analysis ran thus. The TCR data were analyzed using immunoSEQ ANALYZER and the R LymphoSeq package. A rearrangement efficiency score was calculated as productive divided by the sum of productive and non-productive CDR3 sequences. Clonality was measured with the Gini coefficient and diversity with the Renyi index at alpha=1, compared pairwise between timepoints within each patient. Clonal relatedness, based on an edit distance of 3, and repertoire similarity, based on the Bhattacharyya coefficient, were both computed in LymphoSeq. Linear discriminant analysis on week-3 changes in clonality and diversity was built with the R MASS and caret packages to classify response. In its TCRdb copy, this immuneACCESS table keeps in-frame sequences only and misses some clones. Where compared with another copy, unresolved V genes explain less than half of these, and the others have no known cause. V and J calls and clone size are given by that table; D and trimming were obtained from the DNA. The sample includes about 9,600 clones, with about 88% observed a single time. The ten largest clones take up about 9.5% of the sample.

The study at large found these results: Unlike progressors, patients who went on to achieve disease control showed a bifurcated reorganization of the PBMC repertoire at W3, with either increased clonality or increased diversity. Whether the T cell clones behind the repertoire changes were melanoma-specific or instead reflected general immune activation was something the study could not determine. The relatively small sample size was acknowledged as potentially limiting generalization of the results.

The CDR3 runs 19 amino acids, cysteine and phenylalanine included. Here the CDR3 DNA is all that survives: 57 bases in frame from base 1. The germline V gene specifies SGHVS as CDR1 and FNYEAQ as CDR2. Unmatched junction bases come to 10, with V trimmed by 2 bases and J by 0 bases. A note on this clone: The clone's antigen remains unknown. The input lacks base qualities; no much larger clone sits a single base away.

The receptor was derived from a human donor with melanoma. Material: blood, obtained from a patient treated with checkpoint blockade. The sequence links TRBV7-6 to TRBJ2-2; TRBD2 lines up with 9 middle nucleotides. At the DNA level, the sequence is TGTGCCAGCAGCTTACTAGGGACTAGCATGTACTCGAACACCGGGGAGCTGTTTTTT. It specifies CASSLLGTSMYSNTGELFF.